The 28 T cell receptor beta chains in this list originate from one sample, sequenced in a study of T cells in Graves' hyperthyroidism and ophthalmopathy. RNA transcripts were the template for amplifying TCR beta CDR3 regions. A first-round RT-PCR of the TCR CDR3 used the HTBI primer set. Each CDR3 protein is one row after TCRdb ran MiXCR on the multiplex PCR reads. The sample includes about 640,000 distinct CDR3 sequences, about a fifth of them seen just once. Sequencing was done on a sample of blood. The receptor source for this set is a man between 25 and 39 years old with Graves' ophthalmopathy.

In its sample, this clonotype was seen a few times. V and J are TRBV5-1 and TRBJ2-5; D assignment may be TRBD1 or TRBD2 (5 bases each). V lost 4 bases, J lost 2 bases, and 9 bases lay in between. The CDR3 contains 13 residues. Germline loops: CDR1 SGHRS, CDR2 YFSETQ. CDR3 protein: CASSEGSQETQYF. CDR3 bases: TGCGCCAGCAGCGAGGGGAGTCAAGAGACCCAGTACTTC. Supplemented by reference TRBV5-1 and TRBJ2-5, the full variable domain reads KAGVTQTPRYLIKTRGQQVTLSCSPISGHRSVSWYQQTPGQGLQFLFEYFSETQRNKGNFPGRFSGRQFSNSRSEMNVSTLELGDSALYLCASSEGSQETQYFGPGTRLLVL.

The chain recombines TRBV6-4 with TRBJ2-7; D is ambiguous. Germline values: CDR1 MRHNA, CDR2 SNTAGT. There are 17 residues in the CDR3. Trimming shortened V by 0 bases and J by 0 bases, and 15 bases separated the two germline ends. CDR3 coding DNA: TGTGCCAGCAGTGACTCAGCCTGGACGGCGAGCTCCTACGAGCAGTACTTC. As protein: CASSDSAWTASSYEQYF.

Ten or more counts support this clonotype. V usage is TRBV7-2 and J usage is TRBJ2-5; 11 bases agree with TRBD2. The germline CDR1 and CDR2 sequences are SGHTA and FQGNSA. The CDR3 covers 17 residues. Trimming at V came to 1 base and at J to 2 bases, leaving 6 bases not matched to a gene. The CDR3 DNA reads as TGTGCCAGCAGCTTAGTGAGGGCTAGCGGGAGGCAAGAGACCCAGTACTTC. Amino acid sequence: CASSLVRASGRQETQYF.

This clonotype was detected ten times or more. V usage is TRBV10-3 and J usage is TRBJ2-2; 12 bases are a match to TRBD2. The CDR3 runs 21 residues. Per germline, CDR1 ENHRY and CDR2 SYGVKD. V was pared by 8 bases and J by 1 base, with 20 bases of the junction left unmatched. In nucleotides, the CDR3 is TGTGCCATCCGGCTCGGGGGACACACACAGACTAGCGGGAGGAACACCGGGGAGCTGTTTTTT. Amino acid sequence: CAIRLGGHTQTSGRNTGELFF.

Notes on this clonotype: One junction end does not reproduce the germline sequence, and a read error may be involved. The chain uses TRBV5-5 and TRBJ2-7, with 7 positions matching TRBD1. The CDR3 consists of 16 residues. The germline V gene encodes CDR1 SGHKS and CDR2 YYEKEE (reference sequence). Here the CDR3 reads CASSANTGTVRDEQCF. In DNA form, the CDR3 reads TGTGCCAGCAGCGCCAATACCGGGACAGTCCGAGACGAGCAGTGCTTC.

Only a few counts were recorded for this clonotype. This sequence joins TRBV20-1 and TRBJ2-7; 8 positions agree with TRBD1. CDR3 length equals 13 residues. Germline V gene sequence: CDR1 DFQATT, CDR2 SNEGSKA (reference sequence). The J segment lost 5 bases and the V segment lost 5 bases, leaving 8 bases of the junction unmatched. CDR3 nucleotides: TGCAGTGCTTGGGACAGGAATACCGACGAGCAGTACTTC. Translated: CSAWDRNTDEQYF.

This clonotype was found a few times. The chain couples TRBV6-6 to TRBJ1-3; D is unclear. The CDR3 has 16 residues. Per germline, CDR1 MNHNY and CDR2 SVGAGI (reference sequence). V lost 0 bases, J lost 0 bases, and 9 bases lay in between. The CDR3 protein is CASSYSTANSGNTIYF. In DNA, the CDR3 is TGTGCCAGCAGTTACTCGACCGCTAACTCTGGAAACACCATATATTTT.

The CDR3 nucleotides are TGCGCCAGCAGCCTGGCTTCTAGCGGGTCTTCCTACGAGCAGTACTTC. It encodes CASSLASSGSSYEQYF. This sequence joins TRBV5-1 and TRBJ2-7, with TRBD2 matching over 8 bases. CDR1 SGHRS and CDR2 YFSETQ come from the germline V gene. The CDR3 runs to 16 residues. V dropped 4 bases and J dropped 1; count of bases not matched to a gene: 10. The full variable domain, its missing parts supplied by reference TRBV5-1 and TRBJ2-7, is KAGVTQTPRYLIKTRGQQVTLSCSPISGHRSVSWYQQTPGQGLQFLFEYFSETQRNKGNFPGRFSGRQFSNSRSEMNVSTLELGDSALYLCASSLASSGSSYEQYFGPGTRLTVT.

This clonotype has just a few counts. This chain uses TRBV27 with TRBJ2-1; the D call may be TRBD1 or TRBD2 (5 bases each). Germline V gene lookup returns CDR1 MNHEY and CDR2 SMNVEV (reference sequence). The CDR3 totals 13 residues. The V end was cut by 5 bases, the J end by 4 bases, with 9 bases between. The CDR3 sequence: CASSIGAYNEQFF. The CDR3 coding sequence is TGTGCCAGCAGTATCGGGGCGTACAATGAGCAGTTCTTC.

This rearrangement joins TRBV11-2 to TRBJ2-7; D is perhaps TRBD2 (6 bases). V lost 5 bases and J lost 1, with 18 bases in between. Germline V gene data show CDR1 as SGHAT and CDR2 as FQNNGV. There are 16 residues in the CDR3. This chain's CDR3 is CASSQEEGGSSYEQYF. In DNA, the CDR3 is TGTGCCAGCAGCCAAGAGGAGGGAGGAAGTTCCTACGAGCAGTACTTC.

Only a few counts were recorded for this clonotype. Since a much larger clone is just one base distant, this may be a read error. The chain is built from TRBV30 and TRBJ1-1, with 7 bases fitting TRBD1. The CDR3 runs 15 residues. With V trimmed by 3 bases and J by 4 bases, 11 bases remained unmatched. The germline CDR1 and CDR2 sequences are GTSNPN and SVGIG (reference sequence). CDR3 loop: CAWSEAGTVSTEAFF. CDR3 bases: TGTGCCTGGAGCGAGGCCGGGACAGTGAGCACTGAAGCTTTCTTT.

The chain recombines TRBV27 with TRBJ2-1, with TRBD2 identical over 8 bases. The CDR3 loop spans 14 amino acids. Losses at the gene ends were 10 bases for V and 1 base for J; bases not matched to a gene: 6. CDR1 is MNHEY and CDR2 is SMNVEV in the germline V gene (reference sequence). The chain's CDR3 is CATTGGGSYNEQFF. CDR3 DNA sequence: TGTGCCACCACGGGGGGGGGGTCCTACAATGAGCAGTTCTTC.

This chain links TRBV27 with TRBJ1-2; TRBD1 agrees at 7 bases. Trimming cost V 2 bases and J 4 bases; bases outside gene matches: 4. CDR3 length: 14 amino acids. Germline V gene lookup returns CDR1 MNHEY and CDR2 SMNVEV (reference sequence). CDR3 nucleotides: TGTGCCAGCAGTTTAAGAGGGACAGTCTATGGCTACACCTTC. Encoded protein: CASSLRGTVYGYTF.

This clonotype has a count of ten or more. The chain combines TRBV20-1 with TRBJ2-5; 9 bases fit TRBD1. Germline V gene sequence: CDR1 DFQATT, CDR2 SNEGSKA (reference sequence). The CDR3 has 14 residues. The V segment lost 7 bases and the J segment 2 bases; nucleotides outside the gene matches: 8. CDR3 protein: CSVETGGYQETQYF. CDR3 DNA sequence: TGCAGTGTCGAGACAGGGGGGTATCAAGAGACCCAGTACTTC.

In this sample, this clonotype turned up a few times. The chain's CDR3 is CASSIQAGVKAEQFF. The CDR3 bases are TGTGCCAGTAGTATACAGGCAGGGGTGAAGGCTGAGCAGTTCTTC. The J gene is TRBJ2-1, the V gene TRBV19; maybe TRBD1 (6 bases). Germline CDR1 is LNHDA and CDR2 is SQIVND (reference sequence). The germline V and J ends were trimmed by 2 bases and 9 bases, with 17 bases remaining between them. The CDR3 loop spans 15 amino acids.

This clonotype was observed a handful of times. The gene calls are TRBV19 and TRBJ1-1, with 11 positions matching TRBD1. Germline lookup yields CDR1 LNHDA and CDR2 SQIVND (reference sequence). J lost 3 bases, V lost 8 bases, and 8 bases had no gene match. The CDR3 is made up of 15 amino acids. CDR3 residues: CASLGQGAPDTEAFF. CDR3 nucleotides: TGTGCCAGTCTAGGACAGGGGGCGCCTGACACTGAAGCTTTCTTT.

The V and J genes are TRBV11-2 and TRBJ2-4; TRBD2 matches at 8 bases. Looked up from germline, CDR1 is SGHAT and CDR2 is FQNNGV. This CDR3 is 18 amino acids long. Unmatched junction bases numbered 11, after V lost 4 bases and J lost 0 bases. Here the CDR3 DNA reads TGTGCCAGCAGCTCGCGCGCGGGACTAGATCTAGCCAAAAACATTCAGTACTTC. Translated, it gives CASSSRAGLDLAKNIQYF. Complete variable domain (other parts from reference TRBV11-2 and TRBJ2-4): EAGVAQSPRYKIIEKRQSVAFWCNPISGHATLYWYQQILGQGPKLLIQFQNNGVVDDSQLPKDRFSAERLKGVDSTLKIQPAKLEDSAVYLCASSSRAGLDLAKNIQYFGAGTRLSVL.

The table lists this clonotype with a count of one. The chain couples TRBV6-1 to TRBJ1-5; D ambiguous. Deletions cut 4 bases from V and 0 bases from J, with 10 bases between. CDR1 and CDR2 (germline): MNHNS, SASEGT. The CDR3 is made up of 15 amino acids. DNA for the CDR3: TGTGCCAGCAGTGGTTACGGATCTAGCAATCAGCCCCAGCATTTT. It specifies CASSGYGSSNQPQHF.

In this sample, this clonotype turned up many times. The V and J genes are TRBV6-8 and TRBJ2-7; TRBD2 matches at 13 bases. V shed 0 bases, J shed 2 bases, and the junction held 1 base outside the gene matches. Germline lookup yields CDR1 MNHGY and CDR2 SAAAGT. This CDR3 spans 16 amino acids. The CDR3 DNA reads as TGTGCCAGCAGTTACTCGGGGACTAGCGGGACCTACGAGCAGTACTTC. This sequence encodes CASSYSGTSGTYEQYF.

This chain links TRBV11-2 with TRBJ2-1; D is undetermined. This CDR3 region has 14 residues. The germline CDR1 and CDR2 sequences are SGHAT and FQNNGV. Trimming stripped 0 bases from V and 4 bases from J, with 7 bases between. In DNA, the CDR3 is TGTGCCAGCAGCTTAGATATCCCGTACAATGAGCAGTTCTTC. It codes for CASSLDIPYNEQFF.

This clonotype came up many times. The CDR3 coding sequence is TGTGCCAGCAGTGAACAGGACAGCAACACTGAAGCTTTCTTT. It encodes CASSEQDSNTEAFF. The rearrangement uses TRBV2 and TRBJ1-1; possible D gene TRBD1, 6 bases. Per the germline V gene, CDR1 is SNHLY and CDR2 is FYNNEI. V was shortened by 2 bases and J by 2 bases, with 9 bases between the two germline ends. There are 14 residues in the CDR3.

The chain joins TRBV24-1 to TRBJ2-5; TRBD2 matches 13 bases. In germline, CDR1 is KGHDR, CDR2 SFDVKD. With V trimmed by 4 bases and J by 4 bases, 8 bases remained unmatched. This CDR3 spans 17 amino acids. This CDR3 is CATSDLGLAGVSETQYF. The CDR3 DNA reads TGTGCCACCAGTGACCTTGGACTAGCGGGAGTGTCAGAGACCCAGTACTTC.

This clonotype was picked up many times. The rearrangement joins TRBV18 to TRBJ1-1, with a possible D match to TRBD1 (5 bases). V gave up 0 bases and J gave up 7 bases, with 6 bases separating them. CDR3 length: 12 amino acids. From germline, CDR1 is KGHSH and CDR2 LQKENI. CDR3 sequence reads: CASSPPGLEAFF. The CDR3 bases are TGTGCCAGCTCACCACCGGGACTTGAAGCTTTCTTT. Full variable domain (missing parts from reference TRBV18 and TRBJ1-1): NAGVMQNPRHLVRRRGQEARLRCSPMKGHSHVYWYRQLPEEGLKFMVYLQKENIIDESGMPKERFSAEFPKEGPSILRIQQVVRGDSAAYFCASSPPGLEAFFGQGTRLTVV.

In this sample, this clonotype turned up many times. The J gene is TRBJ1-5, the V gene TRBV2, with 11 bases matching TRBD1. Germline assignment: CDR1 SNHLY and CDR2 FYNNEI. This CDR3 comprises 15 residues. With V trimmed by 4 bases and J by 3 bases, 2 bases remained unmatched. The DNA for the CDR3 is TGTGCCAGCAGTGGGGACAGGGGGTCCAATCAGCCCCAGCATTTT. This codes for CASSGDRGSNQPQHF.

The chain joins TRBV7-6 to TRBJ2-7; TRBD2 matches at 11 bases. CDR1 and CDR2 from the germline V gene are SGHVS and FNYEAQ. J lost 2 bases, V lost 5 bases, and 8 bases had no gene match. The CDR3 extends over 16 amino acids. The CDR3 coding sequence is TGTGCCAGCAGCCGCGGACTAGCGGGTAACGCCTACGAGCAGTACTTC. Translated, it gives CASSRGLAGNAYEQYF.

The V gene is TRBV5-1, the J gene TRBJ2-2; D is possibly TRBD2 (6 bases). CDR1 and CDR2 from the germline V gene are SGHRS and YFSETQ. V dropped 3 bases and J dropped 3 bases, with 9 bases sitting between them. CDR3 length equals 14 residues. The CDR3 coding sequence is TGCGCCAGCAGCTCCGGGACTTACACCGGGGAGCTGTTTTTT. This encodes CASSSGTYTGELFF. Based on the CDR3 plus reference TRBV5-1 and TRBJ2-2, the full variable domain is KAGVTQTPRYLIKTRGQQVTLSCSPISGHRSVSWYQQTPGQGLQFLFEYFSETQRNKGNFPGRFSGRQFSNSRSEMNVSTLELGDSALYLCASSSGTYTGELFFGEGSRLTVL.

This clonotype showed up many times. The rearrangement links TRBV30 to TRBJ1-4; D ambiguous. The CDR3 has 15 residues. Per the germline V gene, CDR1 is GTSNPN and CDR2 is SVGIG (reference sequence). Trimming shortened V by 3 bases and J by 6 bases, and 17 bases separated the two germline ends. CDR3 nucleotide sequence: TGTGCCTGGAGACGGTGGCCGAATGGCGATGAAAAACTGTTTTTT. It translates to CAWRRWPNGDEKLFF.

The rearrangement uses TRBV18 and TRBJ2-7, with TRBD1 matching over 9 bases. J was trimmed by 5 bases and V by 2 bases; bases with no gene match: 7. Germline values: CDR1 KGHSH, CDR2 LQKENI. The CDR3 loop spans 15 amino acids. The CDR3 region has the DNA TGTGCCAGCTCACCAGTACGGACAGGGGCACACGAGCAGTACTTC. This gives the protein CASSPVRTGAHEQYF.